A selection of T cell receptor beta chains follows, all from one sample in a study of T cells in Graves' hyperthyroidism and ophthalmopathy. MiXCR, applied by TCRdb to the multiplex PCR reads, yields one record per CDR3 protein. The table includes about half a million distinct CDR3 sequences, approximately 23% detected once. The sequencing sample was made of blood. These receptor sequences come from a woman in her 70s with Graves' ophthalmopathy. Both conserved end residues are part of each CDR3. The D gene is left open where the match is weak. Only some rows state a clone size, as once, few, many or a class for expanded clones.

TRBV9,NA,TRBJ1-4,NA,TGTGCCAGCAGCGCAGGACGGGGGACCGCAACTAATGAAAAACTGTTTTTT,CASSAGRGTATNEKLFF
TRBV7-2,NA,TRBJ2-3,TRBD2,TGTGCCAGCAGCGGGGGGGGTACTGGCACAGATACGCAGTATTTT,CASSGGGTGTDTQYF
TRBV11-2,NA,TRBJ2-2,TRBD1,TGTGCCAGCAGCTCAACGACAGGGGAGAGGGAGCTGTTTTTT,CASSSTTGERELFF
TRBV5-1,NA,TRBJ2-7,TRBD1,TGCGCCAGCAGGGGGGGGACAGGGTTGGCCTACGAGCAGTACTTC,CASRGGTGLAYEQYF
TRBV12-5,NA,TRBJ1-4,TRBD1,TGTGCTAGTGGTTTGGTACGTCGGACAGGGATAGAAAAACTGTTTTTT,CASGLVRRTGIEKLFF
TRBV18,few,TRBJ1-2,TRBD1,TGTGCCAGCTCACCACTAGGCACAGGGGGAGGCTACACCTTC,CASSPLGTGGGYTF
TRBV6-2/TRBV6-3,many,TRBJ2-1,NA,TGTGCCAGCAGTGTCTACATAGGGGTCTACAATGAGCAGTTCTTC,CASSVYIGVYNEQFF
TRBV25-1,few,TRBJ2-7,NA,TGTGCCAGCAGGGGGCTAGCAGACTACGAGCAGTACTTC,CASRGLADYEQYF
TRBV6-2/TRBV6-3,NA,TRBJ1-3,NA,TGTGCCAGCAGTACGACAGCCGCCTCTGGAAACACCATATATTTT,CASSTTAASGNTIYF
TRBV27,once,TRBJ2-3,NA,TGTGCCAGCAGTTTCACCGGGACCTTAGGAGATACGCAGTATTTT,CASSFTGTLGDTQYF
TRBV19,NA,TRBJ1-2,NA,TGTGCCACCGGGTATAACTATGGCTACACCTTC,CATGYNYGYTF
TRBV20-1,NA,TRBJ1-5,NA,TGCAGTGCGAGGCGACGGGGGGCATCAGGCAATCAGCCCCAGCATTTT,CSARRRGASGNQPQHF
TRBV27,few,TRBJ1-6,NA,TGTGCCAGCAGTCCCTACTTAGGGGCGAGTTCACCCCTCCACTTT,CASSPYLGASSPLHF
TRBV29-1,many,TRBJ2-5,NA,TGCAGCGTTGAAGCCTCCTGGACGGGGAGGGAGACCCAGTACTTC,CSVEASWTGRETQYF
TRBV3-1,few,TRBJ2-7,TRBD1,TGTGCCAGCAGCCAAGGACCGACAGGGACGAACGAGCAGTACTTC,CASSQGPTGTNEQYF
TRBV3-1,few,TRBJ1-3,NA,TGTGCCAGCAGCCAAGGTTGGGCAGGGGCCACAAGCTCTGGAAACACCATATATTTT,CASSQGWAGATSSGNTIYF
TRBV30,few,TRBJ1-1,TRBD1,TGTGCCTGGAGTCTCGACAGGGGAAACACTGAAGCTTTCTTT,CAWSLDRGNTEAFF
TRBV13,NA,TRBJ1-4,NA,TGTGCCAGCAGCCGGAGGGGGTTCTTTGGTGAAAAACTGTTTTTT,CASSRRGFFGEKLFF
TRBV20-1,NA,TRBJ2-5,TRBD1,TGCAGTGCTCGCCCCGGGACAGACATACAAGAGACCCAGTACTTC,CSARPGTDIQETQYF
TRBV6-2/TRBV6-3,few,TRBJ1-5,NA,TGTGCCAGCAGTTACTCGCGTTCAAGGAGACAGCCCCAGCATTTT,CASSYSRSRRQPQHF
TRBV30,NA,TRBJ1-6,NA,TGTGCCTGGAGTGTAGTAACCCAGGATTCACCCCTCCACTTT,CAWSVVTQDSPLHF
TRBV28,few,TRBJ1-6,NA,TGTGCCAGCAGTTCGTCTGGGGGGCCCCTTTCACCCCTCCACTTT,CASSSSGGPLSPLHF
TRBV6-2/TRBV6-3,few,TRBJ1-1,TRBD1,TGTGCCAGCAGTTTTTCCGCCAGTCCGGGACAGAGCCTTTTT,CASSFSASPGQSLF
TRBV7-2,many,TRBJ2-1,TRBD2,TGTGCCAGCAGCTTAGGTACTAGCGGGACACATGAGCAGTTCTTC,CASSLGTSGTHEQFF
TRBV3-1,NA,TRBJ2-3,NA,TGTGCCAGCAGCCTCAGGGATATTGCAGATACGCAGTATTTT,CASSLRDIADTQYF
TRBV19,NA,TRBJ2-7,NA,TGTGCCAGTAGTCAACCGGCTGGGGAAAGGAACGAGCAGTACTTC,CASSQPAGERNEQYF
TRBV7-3,few,TRBJ1-1,NA,TGTGCCAGCAGCCTAACTGGACAAGCGAACACTGAAGCTTTCTTT,CASSLTGQANTEAFF
TRBV29-1,NA,TRBJ2-5,TRBD2,TGCAGCGTTGGTCGTGGGAGGGCCGACGAGACCCAGTACTTC,CSVGRGRADETQYF
TRBV28,many,TRBJ2-1,TRBD2,TGTGCCAGCAGTTTGGAGGGAGGGGACAATGAGCAGTTCTTC,CASSLEGGDNEQFF
TRBV7-9,NA,TRBJ1-1,TRBD1,TGTGCCAGCAGCTACGCCGGGACAGGGCTTGGGAGGGCTGAAGCTTTCTTT,CASSYAGTGLGRAEAFF
TRBV2,NA,TRBJ2-1,TRBD1,TGTGCCAGCAGCTGGACAGGGGTCTACAATGAGCAGTTCTTC,CASSWTGVYNEQFF
TRBV25-1,NA,TRBJ2-3,NA,TGTGCCAGCAGTGAATTTGACGGAACAGATACGCAGTATTTT,CASSEFDGTDTQYF
TRBV12-3/TRBV12-4,many,TRBJ2-7,NA,TGTGCCAGCAGGTCTCGCACAGGGATCTACGAGCAGTACTTC,CASRSRTGIYEQYF
TRBV20-1,few,TRBJ2-5,TRBD2,TGCAGTGCCGATTTACTAGCGGGAGTTTTTGAGACCCAGTACTTC,CSADLLAGVFETQYF
TRBV12-3/TRBV12-4,many,TRBJ1-1,NA,TGTGCCAGCAGTTGGAGCCTACAGAACACTGAAGCTTTCTTT,CASSWSLQNTEAFF
TRBV7-9,NA,TRBJ1-1,NA,TGTGCCAGCAGCTTACAAGGCAGGGCGGACACTGAAGCTTTCTTT,CASSLQGRADTEAFF
TRBV12-3/TRBV12-4,NA,TRBJ2-5,NA,TGTGCCAGCAGGATGACAGTGGGCACGGAGACCCAGTACTTC,CASRMTVGTETQYF
TRBV11-2,many,TRBJ1-2,TRBD1,TGTGCCAGCAGGGCCACCGGGACAGGGTCTGGCTACACCTTC,CASRATGTGSGYTF
TRBV30,once,TRBJ2-4,NA,TGTGCCTGGAGTCATAACAGCCAAAACATTCAGTACTTC,CAWSHNSQNIQYF
TRBV6-9,NA,TRBJ1-6,NA,TGTGCCAGCAGTTACGGTACAGACTATAATTCACCCCTCCACTTT,CASSYGTDYNSPLHF
TRBV2,many,TRBJ1-2,NA,TGTGCCAGCAGCAGGGGTGACTATGGCTACACCTTC,CASSRGDYGYTF
TRBV19,NA,TRBJ2-7,NA,TGTGCCAGTAGTCCCGGGGCGGTGAGCCTATCCTACGAGCAGTACTTC,CASSPGAVSLSYEQYF
TRBV6-2/TRBV6-3,NA,TRBJ1-1,NA,TGTGCCAGCAGTTACCTGGAGAACACTGAAGCTTTCTTT,CASSYLENTEAFF
TRBV20-1,NA,TRBJ2-7,NA,TGCAGTGCTAGGGAGGCAGGGTACTACGAGCAGTACTTC,CSAREAGYYEQYF
TRBV20-1,few,TRBJ2-1,TRBD2,TGCAGTGCTAGTGATAGCGGGGGGGCCAATGAGCAGTTCTTC,CSASDSGGANEQFF
TRBV6-1,NA,TRBJ2-7,NA,TGTGCCAGCAGTGCGGCGAACGGACTGGCGGGATTCTCCTACGAGCAGTACTTC,CASSAANGLAGFSYEQYF
TRBV11-2,NA,TRBJ2-6,NA,TGTGCCAGCATCCTCAGTTACTCTGGGGCCAACGTCCTGACTTTC,CASILSYSGANVLTF
TRBV28,many,TRBJ1-4,TRBD1,TGTGCCAGCATTGGACAGGGGGAAAAACTGTTTTTT,CASIGQGEKLFF
TRBV7-2,many,TRBJ2-1,NA,TGTGCCAGCAGCCCCGTCGAGGGACACAATGAGCAGTTCTTC,CASSPVEGHNEQFF
TRBV30,NA,TRBJ2-2,TRBD2,TGTGCCTGGAGTAAGCGGGGTGCCGGGGAGCTGTTTTTT,CAWSKRGAGELFF
TRBV11-2,NA,TRBJ1-1,NA,TGTGCCAGCAGCTTTGCCTCAGGAGAGGCTTTCTTT,CASSFASGEAFF
TRBV11-2,many,TRBJ2-1,NA,TGTGCCAGCAGCATGGCGGGCACAACCTACAATGAGCAGTTCTTC,CASSMAGTTYNEQFF
TRBV6-1,many,TRBJ2-5,NA,TGTGCCAGCCGGAGGACTTACCAAGAGACCCAGTACTTC,CASRRTYQETQYF
TRBV30,NA,TRBJ2-7,NA,TGTGCCTGGAGATCGTATCACGAGCAGTACTTC,CAWRSYHEQYF
TRBV18,NA,TRBJ2-1,NA,TGTGCCAGCTCACCTCGGGCCTCCAGCTCCTACAATGAGCAGTTCTTC,CASSPRASSSYNEQFF
TRBV28,NA,TRBJ2-7,TRBD1,TGTGCCAGCCACCGTCGGGACAGGTCCTACGAGCAGTACTTC,CASHRRDRSYEQYF
TRBV7-2,few,TRBJ2-7,TRBD2,TGTGCCAGCAGCGGGAGGGCGGGAGCTTCCTACGAGCAGTACTTC,CASSGRAGASYEQYF
TRBV20-1,NA,TRBJ2-7,TRBD1,TGCAGTGCTAGGACAGGGGGCTACGAGCAGTACTTC,CSARTGGYEQYF
TRBV10-3,few,TRBJ1-4,NA,TGTGCCATCCGGGAAAATGAAAAACTGTTTTTT,CAIRENEKLFF
TRBV6-2/TRBV6-3,NA,TRBJ2-1,TRBD2,TGTGCCAGCAGTTTTTTAGGCGAACTAGCGGCATACAATGAGCAGTTCTTC,CASSFLGELAAYNEQFF